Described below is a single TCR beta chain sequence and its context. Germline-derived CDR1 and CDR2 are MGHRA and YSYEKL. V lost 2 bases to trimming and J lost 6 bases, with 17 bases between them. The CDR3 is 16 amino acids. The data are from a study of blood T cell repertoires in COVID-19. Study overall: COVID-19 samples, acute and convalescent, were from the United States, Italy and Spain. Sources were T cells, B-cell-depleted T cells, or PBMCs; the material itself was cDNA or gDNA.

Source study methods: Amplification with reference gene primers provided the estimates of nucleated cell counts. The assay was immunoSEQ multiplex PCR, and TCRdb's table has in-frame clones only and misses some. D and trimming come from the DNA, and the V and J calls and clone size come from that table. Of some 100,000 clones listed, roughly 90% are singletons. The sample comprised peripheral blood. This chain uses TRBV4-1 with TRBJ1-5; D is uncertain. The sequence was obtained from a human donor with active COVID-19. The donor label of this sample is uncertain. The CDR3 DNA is TGCGCCAGCAGCCAACAGACCCCCGCTCTAGGTCAGCCCCAGCATTTT. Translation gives CASSQQTPALGQPQHF.